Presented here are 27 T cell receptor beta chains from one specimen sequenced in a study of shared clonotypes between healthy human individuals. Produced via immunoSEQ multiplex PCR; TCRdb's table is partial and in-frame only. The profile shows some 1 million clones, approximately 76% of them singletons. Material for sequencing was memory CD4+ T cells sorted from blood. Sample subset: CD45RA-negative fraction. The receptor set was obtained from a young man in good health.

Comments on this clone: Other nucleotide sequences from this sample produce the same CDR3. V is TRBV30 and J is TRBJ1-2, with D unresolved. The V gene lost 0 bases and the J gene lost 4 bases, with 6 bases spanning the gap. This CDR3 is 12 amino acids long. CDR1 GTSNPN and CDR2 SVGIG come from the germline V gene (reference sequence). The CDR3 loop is CAWSVNSYGYTF. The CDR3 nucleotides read TGTGCCTGGAGTGTAAACAGCTATGGCTACACCTTC. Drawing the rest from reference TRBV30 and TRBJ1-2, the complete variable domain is SQTIHQWPATLVQPVGSPLSLECTVEGTSNPNLYWYRQAAGRGLQLLFYSVGIGQISSEVPQNLSASRPQDRQFILSSKKLLLSDSGFYLCAWSVNSYGYTFGSGTRLTVV.

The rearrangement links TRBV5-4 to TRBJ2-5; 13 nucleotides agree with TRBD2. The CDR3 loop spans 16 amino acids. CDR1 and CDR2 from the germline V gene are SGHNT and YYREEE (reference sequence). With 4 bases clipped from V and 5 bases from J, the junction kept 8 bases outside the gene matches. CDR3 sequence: CASSPTGLAGVETQYF. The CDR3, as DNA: TGTGCCAGCAGCCCAACAGGACTAGCGGGGGTCGAGACCCAGTACTTC.

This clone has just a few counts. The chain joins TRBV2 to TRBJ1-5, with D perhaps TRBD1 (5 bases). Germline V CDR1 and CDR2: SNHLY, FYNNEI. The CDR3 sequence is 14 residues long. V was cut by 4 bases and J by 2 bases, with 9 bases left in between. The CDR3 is CASSGRGGNQPQHF. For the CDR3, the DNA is TGTGCCAGCAGTGGGAGGGGTGGCAATCAGCCCCAGCATTTT.

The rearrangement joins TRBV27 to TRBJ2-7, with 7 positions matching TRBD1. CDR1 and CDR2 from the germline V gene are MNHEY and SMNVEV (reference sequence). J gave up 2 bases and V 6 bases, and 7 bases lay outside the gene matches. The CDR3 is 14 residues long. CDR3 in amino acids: CASRRGQNTYEQYF. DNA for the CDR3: TGTGCCAGCAGAAGGGGACAGAACACCTACGAGCAGTACTTC.

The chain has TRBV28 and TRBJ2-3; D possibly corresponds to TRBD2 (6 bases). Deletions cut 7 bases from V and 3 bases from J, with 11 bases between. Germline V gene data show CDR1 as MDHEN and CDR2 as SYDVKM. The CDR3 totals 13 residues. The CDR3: CASTLGGTDTQYF. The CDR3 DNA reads TGTGCCAGCACCCTCGGGGGAACAGATACGCAGTATTTT.

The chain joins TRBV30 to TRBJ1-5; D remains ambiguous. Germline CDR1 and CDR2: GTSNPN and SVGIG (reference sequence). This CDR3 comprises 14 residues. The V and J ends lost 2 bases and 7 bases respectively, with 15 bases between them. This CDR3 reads CAWSPVPSGQPQHF. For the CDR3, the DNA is TGTGCCTGGAGTCCTGTCCCCTCGGGGCAGCCCCAGCATTTT.

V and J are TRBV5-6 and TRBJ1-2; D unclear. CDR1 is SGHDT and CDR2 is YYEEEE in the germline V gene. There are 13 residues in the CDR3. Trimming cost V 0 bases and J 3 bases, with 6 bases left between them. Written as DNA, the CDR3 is TGTGCCAGCAGCTTGGACAGATACTATGGCTACACCTTC. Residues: CASSLDRYYGYTF.

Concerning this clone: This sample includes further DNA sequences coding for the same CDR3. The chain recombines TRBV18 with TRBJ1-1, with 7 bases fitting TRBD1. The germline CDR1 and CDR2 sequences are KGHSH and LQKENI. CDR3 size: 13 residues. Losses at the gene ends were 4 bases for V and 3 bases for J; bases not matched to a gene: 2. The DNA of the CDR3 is TGTGCCAGCTCACAAACAGGGGACACTGAAGCTTTCTTT. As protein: CASSQTGDTEAFF.

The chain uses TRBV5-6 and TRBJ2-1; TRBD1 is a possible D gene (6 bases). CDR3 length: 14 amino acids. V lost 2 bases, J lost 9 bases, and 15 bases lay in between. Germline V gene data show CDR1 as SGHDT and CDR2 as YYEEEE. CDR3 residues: CASSFQGRNGEQFF. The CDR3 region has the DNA TGTGCCAGCAGCTTTCAGGGGCGAAATGGTGAGCAGTTCTTC.

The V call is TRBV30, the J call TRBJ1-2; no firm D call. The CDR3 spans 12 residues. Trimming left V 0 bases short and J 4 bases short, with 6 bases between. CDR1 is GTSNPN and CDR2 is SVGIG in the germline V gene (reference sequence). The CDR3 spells CAWSVSIYGYTF. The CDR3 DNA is TGTGCCTGGAGTGTATCAATCTATGGCTACACCTTC.

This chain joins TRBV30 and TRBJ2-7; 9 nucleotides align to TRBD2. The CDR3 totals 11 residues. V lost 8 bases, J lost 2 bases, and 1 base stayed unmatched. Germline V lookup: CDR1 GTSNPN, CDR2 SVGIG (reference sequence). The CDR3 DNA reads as TGTGCCGCTAGCGGGACCTACGAGCAGTACTTC. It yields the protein CAASGTYEQYF.

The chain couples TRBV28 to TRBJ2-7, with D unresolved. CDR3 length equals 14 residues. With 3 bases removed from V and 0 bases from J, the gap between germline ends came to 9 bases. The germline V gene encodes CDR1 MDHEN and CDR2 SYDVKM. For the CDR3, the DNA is TGTGCCAGCAGTTTTCCGACTCTCTCCTACGAGCAGTACTTC. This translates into CASSFPTLSYEQYF.

The CDR3 sequence: CSVEPWVRTGKETQYF. CDR3 DNA sequence: TGCAGCGTTGAGCCGTGGGTCAGGACAGGGAAAGAGACCCAGTACTTC. The chain joins TRBV29-1 to TRBJ2-5; TRBD1 aligns across 8 bases. From germline, CDR1 is SQVTM and CDR2 ANQGSEA. The CDR3 has 16 amino acids. Losses at the gene ends were 3 bases for V and 3 bases for J; bases not matched to a gene: 12.

The chain's CDR3 is CASSLQSPTDTQYF. CDR3 nucleotides: TGTGCCAGCAGCCTCCAATCGCCTACAGATACGCAGTATTTT. The J gene is TRBJ2-3, the V gene TRBV7-2; D uncertain. There are 14 residues in the CDR3. Trimming left V 5 bases short and J 3 bases short, with 12 bases between. Germline CDR1 is SGHTA and CDR2 is FQGNSA. Using reference TRBV7-2 and TRBJ2-3 for the parts outside the CDR3, the full variable domain is GAGVSQSPSNKVTEKGKDVELRCDPISGHTALYWYRQSLGQGLEFLIYFQGNSAPDKSGLPSDRFSAERTGGSVSTLTIQRTQQEDSAVYLCASSLQSPTDTQYFGPGTRLTVL.

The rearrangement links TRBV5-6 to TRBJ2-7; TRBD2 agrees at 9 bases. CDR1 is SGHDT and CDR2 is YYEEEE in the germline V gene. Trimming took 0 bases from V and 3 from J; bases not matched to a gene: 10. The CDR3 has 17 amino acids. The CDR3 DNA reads TGTGCCAGCAGCTTGGGTCTAGCGGGATGGGGGGTCTACGAGCAGTACTTC. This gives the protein CASSLGLAGWGVYEQYF.

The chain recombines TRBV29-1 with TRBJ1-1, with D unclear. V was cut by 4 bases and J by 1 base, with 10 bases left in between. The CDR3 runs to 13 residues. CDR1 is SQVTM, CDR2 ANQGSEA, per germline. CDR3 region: CSVGLTGNTEAFF. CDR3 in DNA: TGCAGCGTTGGGCTGACCGGGAACACTGAAGCTTTCTTT.

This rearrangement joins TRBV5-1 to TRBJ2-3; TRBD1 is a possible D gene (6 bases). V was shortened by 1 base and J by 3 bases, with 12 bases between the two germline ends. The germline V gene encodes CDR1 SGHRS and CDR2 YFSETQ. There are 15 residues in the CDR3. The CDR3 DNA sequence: TGCGCCAGCAGCTTGTCTGGACAGAGGACAGATACGCAGTATTTT. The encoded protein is CASSLSGQRTDTQYF.

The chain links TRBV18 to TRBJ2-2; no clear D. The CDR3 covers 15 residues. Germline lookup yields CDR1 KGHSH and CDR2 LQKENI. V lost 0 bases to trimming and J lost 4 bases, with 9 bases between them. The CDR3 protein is CASSPPRVATGELFF. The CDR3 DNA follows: TGTGCCAGCTCACCACCTCGGGTGGCCACCGGGGAGCTGTTTTTT.

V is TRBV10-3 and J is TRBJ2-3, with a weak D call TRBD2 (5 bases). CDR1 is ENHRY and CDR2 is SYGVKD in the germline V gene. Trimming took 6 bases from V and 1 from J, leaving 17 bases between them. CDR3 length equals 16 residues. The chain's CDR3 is CAIRGRSAERTDTQYF. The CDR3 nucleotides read TGTGCCATCAGGGGGAGATCAGCGGAGCGCACAGATACGCAGTATTTT.

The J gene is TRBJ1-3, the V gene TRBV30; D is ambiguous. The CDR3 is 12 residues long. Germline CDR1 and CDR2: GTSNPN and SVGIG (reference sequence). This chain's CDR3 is CAMAESGNTIYF. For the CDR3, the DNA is TGTGCTATGGCGGAATCTGGAAACACCATATATTTT.

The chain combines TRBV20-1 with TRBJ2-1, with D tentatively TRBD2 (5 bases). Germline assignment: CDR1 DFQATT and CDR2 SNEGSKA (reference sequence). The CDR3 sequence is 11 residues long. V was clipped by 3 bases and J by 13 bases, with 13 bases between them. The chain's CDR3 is CSAREDPGQFF. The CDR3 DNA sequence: TGCAGTGCTAGGGAGGACCCGGGCCAGTTCTTC.

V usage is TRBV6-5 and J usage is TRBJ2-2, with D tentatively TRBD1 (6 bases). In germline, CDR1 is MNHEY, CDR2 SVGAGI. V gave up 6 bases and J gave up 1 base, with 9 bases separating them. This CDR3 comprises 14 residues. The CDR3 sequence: CASRATGNTGELFF. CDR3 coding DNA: TGTGCCAGCAGGGCGACAGGGAACACCGGGGAGCTGTTTTTT.

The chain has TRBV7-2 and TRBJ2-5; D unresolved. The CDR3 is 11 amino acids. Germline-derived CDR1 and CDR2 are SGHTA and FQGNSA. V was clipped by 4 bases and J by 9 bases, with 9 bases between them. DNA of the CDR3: TGTGCCAGCAGCTACCGCGGACCCCAGTACTTC. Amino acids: CASSYRGPQYF.

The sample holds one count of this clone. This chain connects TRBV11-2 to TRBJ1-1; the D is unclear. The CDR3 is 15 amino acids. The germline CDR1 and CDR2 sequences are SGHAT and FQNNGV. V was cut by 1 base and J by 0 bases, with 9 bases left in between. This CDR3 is CASSLGLAVNTEAFF. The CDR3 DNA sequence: TGTGCCAGCAGCTTAGGCCTGGCGGTGAACACTGAAGCTTTCTTT.

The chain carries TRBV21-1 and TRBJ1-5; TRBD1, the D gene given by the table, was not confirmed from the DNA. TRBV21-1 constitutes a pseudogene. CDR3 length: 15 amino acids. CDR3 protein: CASSKELQAGQPQHF. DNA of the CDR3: TGTGCCAGCAGCAAGGAACTTCAGGCAGGTCAGCCCCAGCATTTT.

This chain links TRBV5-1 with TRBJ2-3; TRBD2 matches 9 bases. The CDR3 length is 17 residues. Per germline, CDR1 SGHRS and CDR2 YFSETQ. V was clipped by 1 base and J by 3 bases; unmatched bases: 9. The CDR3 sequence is CASSLYSGGFGTDTQYF. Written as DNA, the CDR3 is TGCGCCAGCAGCTTGTATAGCGGGGGCTTCGGGACAGATACGCAGTATTTT.

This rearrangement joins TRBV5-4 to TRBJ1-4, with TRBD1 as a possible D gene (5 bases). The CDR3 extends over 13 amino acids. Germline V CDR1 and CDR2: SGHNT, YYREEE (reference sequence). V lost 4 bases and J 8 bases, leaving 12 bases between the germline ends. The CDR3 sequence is CASSDRWDEKLFF. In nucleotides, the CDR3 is TGTGCCAGCAGCGACCGGTGGGACGAAAAACTGTTTTTT. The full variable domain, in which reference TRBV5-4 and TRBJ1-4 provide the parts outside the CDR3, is ETGVTQSPTHLIKTRGQQVTLRCSSQSGHNTVSWYQQALGQGPQFIFQYYREEENGRGNFPPRFSGLQFPNYSSELNVNALELDDSALYLCASSDRWDEKLFFGSGTQLSVL.